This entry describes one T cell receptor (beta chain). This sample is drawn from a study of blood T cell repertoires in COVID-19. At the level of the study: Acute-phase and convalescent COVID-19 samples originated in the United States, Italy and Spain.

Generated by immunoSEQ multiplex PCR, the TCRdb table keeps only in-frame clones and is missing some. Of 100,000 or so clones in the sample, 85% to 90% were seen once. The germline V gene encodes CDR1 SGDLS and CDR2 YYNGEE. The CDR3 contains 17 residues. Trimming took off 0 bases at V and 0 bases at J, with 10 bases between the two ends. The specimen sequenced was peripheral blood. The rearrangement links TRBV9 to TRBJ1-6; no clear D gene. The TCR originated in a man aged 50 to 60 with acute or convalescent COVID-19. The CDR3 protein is CASSVETSSSYNSPLHF. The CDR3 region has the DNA TGTGCCAGCAGCGTAGAGACATCGAGCTCCTATAATTCACCCCTCCACTTT. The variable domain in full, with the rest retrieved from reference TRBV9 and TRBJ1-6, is DSGVTQTPKHLITATGQRVTLRCSPRSGDLSVYWYQQSLDQGLQFLIQYYNGEERAKGNILERFSAQQFPDLHSELNLSSLELGDSALYFCASSVETSSSYNSPLHFGNGTRLTVT.